Listed here are 6 T cell receptor beta chains from one sample, sequenced in a study of kidney transplant recipient with SARS-CoV-2 infection. Using its own MiXCR run on the reads, TCRdb lists one record per CDR3 protein. The sample includes under 250,000 distinct CDR3 sequences, around 26% seen only once; the top ten take around 6.8%. Here the sequenced sample was a blood sample, taken at baseline and on approximately day 120 from a kidney transplant recipient. The receptors here all came from a young adult male patient who had COVID-19 and was a kidney transplant recipient. The graft donor may have contributed some T cells.

This clonotype was counted many times. V is TRBV14 and J is TRBJ1-4; D unresolved. CDR3 length: 17 residues. In germline, CDR1 is SGHDN, CDR2 FVKESK. Trimming removed 4 bases at V and 0 bases at J, with 15 bases between. CDR3 loop: CASSPRKSLATNEKLFF. For the CDR3, the DNA is TGTGCCAGCAGCCCCCGTAAATCCCTTGCAACTAATGAAAAACTGTTTTTT.

About this clonotype itself: This clone may be a read error of a much larger clone one base away. The rearrangement uses TRBV19 and TRBJ1-2; D is unresolved. Germline CDR1 reads LNHDA; CDR2 reads SQIVND (reference sequence). The CDR3 runs 15 residues. The V end was cut by 1 base, the J end by 0 bases, with 9 bases between. Written as DNA, the CDR3 is TGTGCCAGTAGTATAGTCGAAGGAGCTAACTATGGCTACACCTTC. This translates into CASSIVEGANYGYTF.

This clonotype was seen ten or more times. The rearrangement links TRBV30 to TRBJ1-2; the D is unclear. Germline values: CDR1 GTSNPN, CDR2 SVGIG (reference sequence). The V gene lost 5 bases and the J gene lost 4 bases, with 23 bases spanning the gap. CDR3 length equals 16 residues. CDR3 sequence: CAWHPSRYRKTYGYTF. Here the CDR3 DNA reads TGTGCCTGGCATCCGTCGCGTTATAGAAAGACCTATGGCTACACCTTC. Complete variable domain (other parts from reference TRBV30 and TRBJ1-2): SQTIHQWPATLVQPVGSPLSLECTVEGTSNPNLYWYRQAAGRGLQLLFYSVGIGQISSEVPQNLSASRPQDRQFILSSKKLLLSDSGFYLCAWHPSRYRKTYGYTFGSGTRLTVV.

Worth noting for this clonotype: With a much larger clone just one base away, this may be a read error. V gene TRBV7-1 combines with J gene TRBJ1-2; D gene uncertain. TRBV7-1 is labeled an ORF, and its function is uncertain. The V gene lost 5 bases and the J gene lost 4 bases, with 23 bases spanning the gap. The CDR3 is 17 amino acids. The CDR3 nucleotides read TGTGCCAGCAGCAGGGATAATCACGAGGGAAAGACCTATGGCTACACCTTC. Protein: CASSRDNHEGKTYGYTF.

The J gene is TRBJ2-7, the V gene TRBV20-1; possible D gene TRBD2, 5 bases. CDR3 length: 15 residues. Deletions cut 0 bases from V and 3 bases from J, with 15 bases between. CDR1 and CDR2 from the germline V gene are DFQATT and SNEGSKA (reference sequence). CDR3 residues: CSARDPRASYYEQYF. CDR3 in DNA: TGCAGTGCTAGAGACCCCCGGGCTAGCTACTACGAGCAGTACTTC.

This clonotype was detected ten times or more. V gene TRBV7-9 combines with J gene TRBJ2-3; D unclear. In germline, CDR1 is SEHNR, CDR2 FQNEAQ (reference sequence). CDR3 length: 11 residues. The ends were cut back, 0 bases at V and 5 bases at J, with 0 bases in the middle. CDR3 sequence reads: CASSLADTQYF. The CDR3 bases are TGTGCCAGCAGCTTAGCAGATACGCAGTATTTT.